Shown below are 9 T cell receptor beta chains from a single sample sequenced in a study of human T cells and chemical hapten exposure. MiXCR, applied by TCRdb to the RACE reads, yields one record per CDR3 protein. Among about 350,000 distinct CDR3 sequences listed, about 6.9% were seen once. Time point here: patch test 2, 6 weeks after DPC sensitization. Treatment indicated: therapeutic diphenylcyclopropenone sensitization with weekly scalp DPC. Source: whole blood, taken in connection with sensitization to the hapten diphenylcyclopropenone (DPC). These receptors came from a woman aged 18 to 35 with alopecia areata. Some clones in this sample may be carry-over from other donors' samples.

The chain links TRBV6-1 to TRBJ2-5, with TRBD2 matching over 14 bases. CDR3 length: 18 amino acids. Trimming cost V 6 bases and J 5 bases; bases outside gene matches: 14. Germline CDR1 reads MNHNS; CDR2 reads SASEGT. Here the CDR3 DNA reads TGTGCCAGCAGCCCGGGACTAGCGGGGGCCGTGCTGAGGGAGACCCAGTACTTC. This gives the protein CASSPGLAGAVLRETQYF.

The chain combines TRBV13 with TRBJ2-3; 12 bases agree with TRBD2. With 5 bases clipped from V and 2 bases from J, the junction kept 5 bases outside the gene matches. This CDR3 comprises 16 residues. CDR1 PRHDT and CDR2 FYEKMQ come from the germline V gene (reference sequence). CDR3 protein: CASSDRTSGVTDTQYF. CDR3 bases: TGTGCCAGCAGCGATCGGACTAGCGGGGTCACAGATACGCAGTATTTT.

The CDR3 sequence: CASSFPGTEYEQYF. The CDR3 DNA reads as TGTGCCAGCAGCTTTCCCGGGACAGAGTACGAGCAGTACTTC. The chain employs TRBV11-2 and TRBJ2-7, with 7 bases fitting TRBD1. In germline, CDR1 is SGHAT, CDR2 FQNNGV. The CDR3 has 14 residues. Trimming removed 3 bases from V and 4 bases from J; junction bases left unmatched: 6.

This clonotype was observed many times. The rearrangement links TRBV18 to TRBJ1-6, with 8 bases matching TRBD1. CDR1 is KGHSH and CDR2 is LQKENI in the germline V gene. CDR3 size: 15 residues. With V trimmed by 6 bases and J by 7 bases, 8 bases remained unmatched. The CDR3 reads CASSPDRGYNSPLHF. The DNA of the CDR3 is TGTGCCAGCTCCCCCGACAGGGGATACAATTCACCCCTCCACTTT. Variable domain in full (rest from reference TRBV18 and TRBJ1-6): NAGVMQNPRHLVRRRGQEARLRCSPMKGHSHVYWYRQLPEEGLKFMVYLQKENIIDESGMPKERFSAEFPKEGPSILRIQQVVRGDSAAYFCASSPDRGYNSPLHFGNGTRLTVT.

This clonotype occurred a few times. A much bigger clone sits one base away, suggesting this may be a read error. The chain joins TRBV5-1 to TRBJ2-7; no firm D call. The V gene's germline CDR1 is SGHRS and CDR2 YFSETQ. This CDR3 is 13 amino acids long. V lost 0 bases, J lost 0 bases, and 4 bases lay in between. The CDR3 spells CASSLEASYEQYF. The CDR3 region has the DNA TGCGCCAGCAGCTTGGAGGCCTCCTACGAGCAGTACTTC.

In this sample, this clonotype turned up a few times. The J gene is TRBJ1-6, the V gene TRBV6-5; tentative D call: TRBD1 (6 bases). V lost 4 bases and J 4 bases, leaving 17 bases between the germline ends. The germline V gene encodes CDR1 MNHEY and CDR2 SVGAGI. This CDR3 contains 17 residues. CDR3 in amino acids: CASSSGQWDFYNSPLHF. The CDR3 region has the DNA TGTGCCAGCAGTTCGGGACAATGGGATTTTTATAATTCACCCCTCCACTTT.

This clonotype was found many times. V is TRBV6-2 or TRBV6-3 and J is TRBJ1-5, with no clear D. CDR3 length: 13 amino acids. The V gene's germline CDR1 is MNHEY and CDR2 SVGEGT. V lost 2 bases, J lost 4 bases, and 6 bases lay in between. The CDR3, as DNA: TGTGCCAGCAGTTACGTGGGTAATCAGCCCCAGCATTTT. Encoded protein: CASSYVGNQPQHF.

This clonotype was seen more than once but under ten times. This chain links TRBV20-1 with TRBJ1-2; 7 bases agree with TRBD1. The length of the CDR3 is 14 residues. Germline V gives CDR1 DFQATT, CDR2 SNEGSKA (reference sequence). The junction had 10 bases not matched to a gene; V was cut back by 6 bases and J by 3 bases. The CDR3 region has the DNA TGCAGTGCCCCCCCCGACAGGGAATACTATGGCTACACCTTC. Its protein product is CSAPPDREYYGYTF.

The V and J genes are TRBV27 and TRBJ2-3, with 11 bases identical to TRBD2. CDR1 is MNHEY, CDR2 SMNVEV, per germline (reference sequence). With V trimmed by 2 bases and J by 4 bases, 2 bases remained unmatched. The CDR3 length is 15 residues. The CDR3 spells CASSLLAGGSDTQYF. The CDR3 nucleotides read TGTGCCAGCAGTTTACTAGCGGGGGGTTCAGATACGCAGTATTTT.